This T cell receptor beta chain was sequenced during a study of cytomegalovirus exposure and HLA in healthy donors. Findings and caveats of the study: In a later analysis, DRB1 alleles had the most associated TCRs; HLA-C alleles the fewest.

In this sample, this clone turned up once. No antigen is known for it. V was shortened by 6 bases and J by 4 bases, with 8 bases between the two germline ends. Germline CDR1 and CDR2: PRHDT and FYEKMQ (reference sequence). The CDR3 has 12 residues. Primers for the PCR totalled 60 Vbeta and 13 Jbeta. Method: immunoSEQ multiplex PCR; TCRdb's copy keeps in-frame clones and lacks some. The table has fewer than 200,000 clones, almost 80% seen once. Sequenced input: PBMCs. The V gene is TRBV13, the J gene TRBJ2-3; D is perhaps TRBD2 (6 bases). This receptor was obtained from a woman in her forties or fifties in good health and CMV-seropositive. CDR3 protein: CASRTGADTQYF. The CDR3 nucleotides read TGTGCCAGCAGGACGGGGGCAGATACGCAGTATTTT. Using reference TRBV13 and TRBJ2-3 for the parts outside the CDR3, the full variable domain is AAGVIQSPRHLIKEKRETATLKCYPIPRHDTVYWYQQGPGQDPQFLISFYEKMQSDKGSIPDRFSAQQFSDYHSELNMSSLELGDSALYFCASRTGADTQYFGPGTRLTVL.